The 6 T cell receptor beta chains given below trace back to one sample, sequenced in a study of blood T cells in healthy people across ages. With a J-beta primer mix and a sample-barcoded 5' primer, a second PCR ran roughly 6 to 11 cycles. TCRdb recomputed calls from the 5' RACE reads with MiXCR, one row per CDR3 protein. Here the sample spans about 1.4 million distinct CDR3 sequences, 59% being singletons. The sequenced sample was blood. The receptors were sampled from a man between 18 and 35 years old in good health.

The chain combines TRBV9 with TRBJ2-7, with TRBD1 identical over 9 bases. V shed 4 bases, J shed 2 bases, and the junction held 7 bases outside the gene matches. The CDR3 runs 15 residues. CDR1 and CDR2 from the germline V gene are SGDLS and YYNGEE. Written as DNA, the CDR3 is TGTGCCAGCAGCCCATTGACAGGGGGTCCCTACGAGCAGTACTTC. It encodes CASSPLTGGPYEQYF.

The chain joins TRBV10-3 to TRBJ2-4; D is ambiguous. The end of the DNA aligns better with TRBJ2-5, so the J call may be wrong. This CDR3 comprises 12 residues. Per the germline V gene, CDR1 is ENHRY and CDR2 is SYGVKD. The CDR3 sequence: CAISEESETQYF. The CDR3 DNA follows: TGTGCCATCAGCGAGGAGAGTGAGACCCAGTACTTC.

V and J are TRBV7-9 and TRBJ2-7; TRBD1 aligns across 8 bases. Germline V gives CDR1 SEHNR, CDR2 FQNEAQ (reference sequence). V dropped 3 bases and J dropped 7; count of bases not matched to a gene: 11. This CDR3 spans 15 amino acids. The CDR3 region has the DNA TGTGCCAGCAGCTTCGGACAGGGAGCCGGCGGGGAGCAGTACTTC. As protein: CASSFGQGAGGEQYF.

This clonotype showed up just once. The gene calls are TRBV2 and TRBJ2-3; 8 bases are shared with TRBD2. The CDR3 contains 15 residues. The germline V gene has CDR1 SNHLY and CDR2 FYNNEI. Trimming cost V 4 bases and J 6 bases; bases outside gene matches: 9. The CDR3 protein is CASSVLAGGGDTQYF. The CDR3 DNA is TGTGCCAGCAGTGTGTTGGCGGGAGGTGGGGATACGCAGTATTTT.

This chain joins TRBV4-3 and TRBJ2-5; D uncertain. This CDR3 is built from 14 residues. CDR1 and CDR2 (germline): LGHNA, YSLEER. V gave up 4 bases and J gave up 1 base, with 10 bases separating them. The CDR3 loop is CASSLIGAQETQYF. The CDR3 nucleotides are TGCGCCAGCAGCCTTATAGGAGCCCAAGAGACCCAGTACTTC.

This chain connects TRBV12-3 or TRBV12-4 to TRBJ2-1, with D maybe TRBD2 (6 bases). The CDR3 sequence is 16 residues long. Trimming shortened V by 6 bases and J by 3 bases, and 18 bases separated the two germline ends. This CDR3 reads CASRPRGSGFYNEQFF. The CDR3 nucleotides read TGTGCCAGCAGGCCCCGAGGTAGCGGCTTCTACAATGAGCAGTTCTTC.